This entry describes one T cell receptor beta chain. Its antigen is unidentified. Within the sample, other DNA sequences also encode this same CDR3. PCR amplification relied on 60 Vbeta primers (plus 13 Jbeta primers). The protocol was immunoSEQ multiplex PCR, while the TCRdb copy is restricted to in-frame clones and leaves out a portion. The sample shows about 160,000 clones, about 80% of them seen only once. This entry comes from a study of cytomegalovirus exposure and HLA in healthy donors. Overall study findings and caveats: Cytomegalovirus association was listed for around 180 TCR beta chains.

The CDR3 loop spans 13 amino acids. J was trimmed by 3 bases and V by 3 bases; bases with no gene match: 2. The V gene's germline CDR1 is KGHSH and CDR2 LQKENI. The sequence was collected from a man between 18 and 35 years old in good health and CMV-seropositive. The sequencing sample was made of PBMCs. The chain carries TRBV18 and TRBJ2-7; 7 bases fit TRBD1. CDR3 sequence: CASSPGQSYEQYF. DNA for the CDR3: TGTGCCAGCTCACCGGGACAGAGCTACGAGCAGTACTTC.